The entry below gives a single TCR beta chain sequence along with its context. The data stem from a study of T cell responses to AZD1222 COVID-19 vaccine. Using immunoSEQ multiplex PCR, the repertoire was profiled, and TCRdb retains in-frame clones only, with some absent. The table records 150,000 to 200,000 clones, roughly 92% of them present only once. V dropped 1 base and J dropped 0 bases, with 19 bases sitting between them. The CDR3 is 19 amino acids. Germline CDR1 LGHNA, CDR2 YSLEER. The sequencing here drew on peripheral blood, taken 28 days after the second AZD1222 dose. The receptor comes from an adult who received the AZD1222 COVID-19 vaccine. The V call is TRBV4-3, the J call TRBJ2-1; D perhaps matches TRBD2 (6 bases). CDR3 residues: CASSQGGDFLTSSYNEQFF. CDR3 coding DNA: TGCGCCAGCAGCCAAGGGGGGGACTTTCTGACTAGCTCCTACAATGAGCAGTTCTTC.